Given below is one T cell receptor (beta chain) in context. This receptor's antigen is unknown. Since no conserved phenylalanine or tryptophan closes the CDR3, a read error is the likely cause. Per the germline V gene (reference sequence), GTSNPN is the CDR1 and SVGIG is the CDR2. V loses 8 bases at its end and J loses 1 base; junction bases beyond the gene matches: 13. The length of the CDR3 is 15 amino acids, counting both ends. Only the CDR3 portion is preserved as DNA: 45 bases, with reading frame beginning at the first base. Using a constant-region primer and ProtoScript II reverse transcriptase, TCRbeta-specific cDNA was reverse-transcribed from 400 to 550 ng total RNA. Three nested multiplex PCR rounds, following a slightly modified ARM-PCR procedure, were used to build the TCRbeta libraries. Each of the first two PCR rounds ran for nine to eleven cycles and used multiplex TRBV1-TRBV30 forward primers together with a Cbeta reverse primer. Sample barcodes and Illumina adapters were added in a final 25-cycle PCR with Deep VentR polymerase. Amplicons of 200-500 bp were gel-purified with a QIAquick gel extraction kit before sequencing. TCRbeta amplicons were sequenced on an Illumina HiSeq 2500 with 250-bp paired-end reads. The authors' analysis ran thus. Reads were quality-trimmed with Trimmomatic v0.33, and paired reads were merged with FLASH v1.2.11 to recover full CDR3 sequences. MiGEC v1.2.1b assigned V, D and J germline segments to the rearranged TCRbeta sequences. Clonotype statistics and Shannon-Wiener diversity indices were computed with VDJtools v1.0.0. Except for diversity analysis, only each sample's 250 most abundant clonotypes were used in subsequent analyses to reduce sampling bias. TCRdb's own reprocessing of the public reads used fastp at Q25 and MiXCR and kept productive beta chains. Entries that share a CDR3 protein sequence are merged under the most common genes and DNA. TCRdb's processing, not the authors', yielded these V and J calls. In this sample the table shows 90,000 to 140,000 distinct CDR3 sequences, around 84% of which occur a single time. The top ten clonotypes cover approximately 18% of the sample.

These data come from a study of tumor-infiltrating lymphocytes in primary liver carcinoma (dated by TCRdb to about 2017). A note on the overall study: Hepatocellular carcinoma (four) or combined HCC and intrahepatic cholangiocarcinoma (one) was present in the five patients, who were three men and two women aged 30 to 69 years. The five patients had tumors of stage T1-T3 N0M0, with maximum diameters ranging from 4.2 to 10 cm. Roughly 3.65 to 7.13 million productive TCRbeta reads were obtained per sample, and no significant difference in read depth was found between tissue types. The study combined TCRbeta repertoire sequencing, expression microarrays and whole-exome sequencing across five regions of each liver tumor, with adjacent normal tissue and blood. TCRbeta repertoire sequencing covered about 35 specimens from 5 patients: roughly 25 tumor regions, 5 adjacent noncancerous liver tissues and 5 peripheral blood samples. Agilent mRNA microarray profiling was performed on the roughly 25 tumor region samples to relate TCRbeta repertoire diversity to the local molecular phenotype. High reproducibility was observed for the technical replicate repertoires, with mean shared-clone rates around 0.9 and correlation coefficients above 0.95. Broader findings and caveats from the paper: Compared with blood, tumors had a significantly larger share of the repertoire taken up by the top 250 clones (p = 0.039). Pairs of tumor regions showed greater repertoire overlap (mean around 36%) than tumor-adjacent pairs (17%) or tumor-blood pairs (roughly 15%), which is consistent with antigen-driven expansion. Only about 8-25% of top clones were present in all five regions of a tumor, suggesting spatial heterogeneity of tumor-infiltrating T cells. The study included only a few patients, and the authors note findings should be validated in a larger study. Because only the TCR beta chain was sequenced and unpaired alpha chains were not captured, true repertoire diversity is likely underestimated. Comparison of CD4+ and CD8+ T cell repertoires was precluded by the use of bulk unsorted samples.

Total RNA and DNA were co-extracted without cell sorting from about 19-30 mg of bulk tissue using the AllPrep DNA/RNA mini kit. Surgical resection was performed in China between November 2015 and 2016 on a handful of patients with histopathologically diagnosed primary liver carcinoma. At the time of sampling, the patients were treatment-naive and had chronic HBV infection. Each tumor was sampled at five spatially separated regions: the superior, inferior, left-lateral and right-lateral poles and the tumor centre. Histological examination found more than 75% viable tumor cells in every tumor sample. Each fresh piece of tumor and adjacent tissue was cut in two, with one half stored in RNAlater at -80 degrees C and the other half sent for histology.

The sequenced sample consisted of liver tumor tissue from sampling region 3. Read against the paper, the sample's cell subset or site label means: tumor region T3, left-lateral pole. The rearrangement combines TRBV30 with TRBJ2-7, and 8 junction bases match TRBD1. This TCR was sampled from a man aged 40-49 years with primary liver carcinoma and hepatitis B virus infection. DNA sequence: TGTGCCAGGATTCCTAAGACAGGGGCGTCCTACGAGCAGTACATC. Its amino acids are CARIPKTGASYEQYI.